This T cell receptor (beta chain) emerged from a study of T cells in Graves' hyperthyroidism and ophthalmopathy (dated by TCRdb to 2018 to 2020). About the full investigation: Peripheral blood was sampled at the time of initial diagnosis, prior to any treatment. For training and testing, the 95 to 100 patients in the discovery cohort were randomly divided in a 7:3 ratio. In addition, the study compared T-cell repertoires in thyroid tissue and in blood from about 6 Graves' hyperthyroidism patients. The paper reports TCR Vbeta CDR3 sequencing of approximately 130 peripheral blood samples: approximately 41 ophthalmopathy, 70 to 85 hyperthyroidism and around 17 progressor patients. Prospective prediction of ophthalmopathy was tested in an independent validation cohort consisting of roughly 19 hyperthyroidism patients and approximately 16 patients who later progressed to ophthalmopathy. After sampling, hyperthyroidism patients received methimazole starting at 30 mg daily, and ophthalmopathy patients received high-dose intravenous methylprednisolone. A discovery cohort of around 98 patients, roughly 45 with Graves' ophthalmopathy and more than 55 with stable Graves' hyperthyroidism, was used to find distinguishing TCR V-J signatures.

Here is what the overall study found, with its caveats: Most expanded thyroid clonotypes (frequency above 0.001) were also detected in blood, a finding suggesting that blood repertoires may reflect thyroid immune responses. A model built on a 13 V-J signature distinguished ophthalmopathy from stable hyperthyroidism, reaching roughly 88% sensitivity and approximately 83% specificity in cross-validation and 80%/75% in testing. No statistical method was used to set the sample size in advance, and investigators knew the group allocation. In validation, the model predicted progression to ophthalmopathy a median of roughly 6.5 months before onset, with about 67% sensitivity and 72.22% specificity.

This clonotype was seen only a few times. No antigen is known for it. No base quality values were provided; no much bigger clone lies one nucleotide off. The TCR beta CDR3 regions were amplified from RNA transcripts. A first-round RT-PCR of the TCR CDR3 used the HTBI primer set with the Qiagen OneStep RT-PCR kit. Libraries were constructed in a second round of multiplex PCR, after which size selection and purification were carried out. Sequencing of the libraries was done on an Illumina HiSeq2000 using paired-end 100 bp reads. Under the source paper's analysis protocol: SOAPnuke was used to process the raw data, removing reads that contained adapters or uncalled bases, had a mean Phred below 15, or lacked an exact match to the constant primer or identifier. High-quality paired reads were merged using COPE v1.2.5, and each unique nucleotide sequence was defined as a clonotype. MiTCR v1.1 was used to align the clonotypes against IMGT TRBV, TRBD and TRBJ reference segments. Analysis was restricted to V-J combinations with a frequency above 0.0001, which covered 98% to 99.2% of repertoires. A TCS score was defined as the ratio of F50 (clonal expansion) to E x V (chaos), with BLOSUM62-based TCRdist applied between CDR3 peptides within each V-J. Welch's t-statistics and random forest reduced 514 V-J features to 13, which were used in a naive Bayes classifier (R e1071). The public reads were quality trimmed at Q25 with fastp and then assembled into clones with MiXCR by TCRdb, keeping productive beta chains. CDR3 protein sequences are deduplicated, and each keeps its most common genes and DNA. Here the V and J calls rest on TCRdb's processing, not on the authors' analysis. The sample records around 350,000 distinct CDR3 sequences, about 20% of which are singletons. The ten largest account for 3.7% of the sample.

Stable Graves' hyperthyroidism was defined as no progression to ophthalmopathy during 18 months of follow-up. The hyperthyroidism patients were between 18 and 65 years old and newly diagnosed, with a disease duration of less than 2 months. The study excluded patients with uncontrolled infections, other autoimmune diseases, pregnancy or lactation. Clinical symptoms, serum thyroxine and TRAb, thyroid ultrasound, and orbital computed tomography formed the basis for the diagnoses. PBMCs were separated from approximately 10 ml of fresh peripheral blood using Ficoll-Paque density gradient centrifugation. Total RNA was extracted using Trizol reagent, and RNA quality was assessed on an Agilent 2100 Bioanalyzer. This TCR derives from a woman aged 18-29 years with Graves' hyperthyroidism. The specimen was blood.

The CDR3: CASSFMGYEQYF. The nucleotides are TGCGCCAGCAGCTTTATGGGGTACGAGCAGTACTTC. The sequence joins TRBV5-1 to TRBJ2-7; too little of a D gene remains to name it. Per the germline V gene, SGHRS is the CDR1 and YFSETQ is the CDR2. Its CDR3 holds 12 amino acids, cysteine through phenylalanine. Only the CDR3 DNA is retained, 36 bases long and in frame from the first base. Between the V and J ends, shortened by 2 bases and 4 bases respectively, the junction contains 7 bases.